This T cell receptor beta chain originates from a study of T-cell memory formation after mild COVID-19. Study-wide context: The study found TCR clusters largely donor specific. General study points: Shrinking CD4+ clones resided mostly in CM and EM, and CD8+ ones in EMRA.

Remarks on this clonotype: Its antigen remains unidentified.

TCRdb reanalysed the 5' RACE reads using MiXCR and keeps one entry per CDR3 protein. Of approximately 260,000 distinct CDR3 sequences in the sample, around 15% are singletons; the top ten hold around 23%. The CDR3 is made up of 13 amino acids. Germline lookup yields CDR1 SNHLY and CDR2 FYNNEI. Trimming cost V 7 bases and J 0 bases, with 9 bases left between them. The clonotype was recovered from a man in his late teens or twenties who had mild COVID-19 (a few samples of this study predate the infection). Cell type and time point are not known. Sample: PBMCs or a T cell subset sorted from them (not recorded which). The gene calls are TRBV2 and TRBJ1-2, with D possibly matching TRBD1 (5 bases). The CDR3, as DNA: TGTGCCAGCATTATGGGGCCTAACTATGGCTACACCTTC. Amino acids: CASIMGPNYGYTF.